This TCR beta chain comes out of a study of lymphopenia after photon versus proton radiotherapy. Broader study findings: Relative stability marked proton patients; photon patients lost diversity and naive cells.

Concerning this clone: Its antigen is not known.

Per the germline V gene, CDR1 is SGHRS and CDR2 is YFSETQ. CDR3 size: 13 residues. The V end lost 4 bases, the J end lost 2 bases, and 10 bases lay between the germline ends. Assay used: immunoSEQ multiplex PCR; TCRdb lists only in-frame clones, some missing. The sample shows some 55,000 clones, more than 75% of them seen only once. The chain combines TRBV5-1 with TRBJ2-7; the D call may be TRBD1 or TRBD2 (6 bases each). The sequencing used peripheral blood, collected from a patient treated with photon-based radiotherapy. The origin of this receptor is a man in his forties with gastric cancer. CDR3 coding DNA: TGCGCCAGCAGCACGGAGGGGGCCTACGAGCAGTACTTC. Translating gives CASSTEGAYEQYF. Full variable domain (outside the CDR3, taken from reference TRBV5-1 and TRBJ2-7): KAGVTQTPRYLIKTRGQQVTLSCSPISGHRSVSWYQQTPGQGLQFLFEYFSETQRNKGNFPGRFSGRQFSNSRSEMNVSTLELGDSALYLCASSTEGAYEQYFGPGTRLTVT.